The subject of this entry is one T cell receptor (beta chain). This sample is part of a study of blood T cell repertoires in COVID-19. The wider study: The United States, Italy and Spain supplied acute and convalescent COVID-19 samples. PBMCs, B-cell-depleted T cells, or T cells were the source of the cDNA or gDNA that made up the material.

Authors' methods: Reference gene primer amplification in the assay estimated nucleated cell counts. Here immunoSEQ multiplex PCR was the method, and the copy in TCRdb shows in-frame clones only, minus some. V and J calls and clone size follow that table, whereas D and trimming were derived from the DNA. Counted here are tens of thousands of clones, 89% occurring once; the ten biggest clones make up 20% to 25%. Trimming removed 2 bases from V and 3 bases from J, with 14 bases in between. The CDR3 is 16 amino acids. Germline V gene lookup returns CDR1 KGHSH and CDR2 LQKENI. The sequenced sample consisted of peripheral blood. This chain joins TRBV18 and TRBJ2-1; tentatively, D is TRBD1 (5 bases). The TCR comes from a man in his fifties with active COVID-19. CDR3 DNA sequence: TGTGCCAGCTCACCAATCACAGGTGACATCTACAATGAGCAGTTCTTC. This sequence encodes CASSPITGDIYNEQFF.